Each of the 6 T cell receptor beta chains below was sequenced from the same sample in a study of blood T cell repertoires in COVID-19. The table came from immunoSEQ multiplex PCR; TCRdb's copy has only in-frame clones and leaves some out. The sample has fewer than 350,000 clones; 80% to 90% are singletons. Sample: peripheral blood. These receptors came from a man under 40 with COVID-19, enrolled during active disease.

The rearrangement joins TRBV12-5 to TRBJ1-5; TRBD1 matches at 8 bases. After removal of 6 bases from V and 9 bases from J, the junction contained 10 bases not matched to a gene. The germline gives CDR1 LGHNT, CDR2 FRNRAP. The CDR3 runs to 14 residues. The CDR3 DNA reads TGTGCTAGTGGCCGCGGACAGGGAGTTGGGCCCCAGCATTTT. Protein: CASGRGQGVGPQHF.

This clone was observed a single time. The J gene is TRBJ1-5, the V gene TRBV5-8; D unresolved. Germline V gives CDR1 SGHTS, CDR2 YDEGEE. The V and J ends lost 0 bases and 0 bases respectively, with 7 bases between them. The CDR3 is 15 residues long. CDR3 sequence reads: CASSLGTYSNQPQHF. The CDR3 DNA sequence: TGTGCCAGCAGCTTGGGCACTTATAGCAATCAGCCCCAGCATTTT.

CDR3 region: CASSITTGRETQYF. CDR3 nucleotide sequence: TGTGCCAGTAGTATAACGACAGGTCGGGAGACCCAGTACTTC. The chain employs TRBV19 and TRBJ2-5, with a weak D call TRBD1 (6 bases). The CDR3 consists of 14 residues. Germline-derived CDR1 and CDR2 are LNHDA and SQIVND (reference sequence). V was clipped by 2 bases and J by 5 bases, with 12 bases between them.

The J gene is TRBJ1-4, the V gene TRBV19; unclear D gene. The CDR3 loop spans 17 amino acids. Germline V gene data show CDR1 as LNHDA and CDR2 as SQIVND (reference sequence). V lost 10 bases, J lost 0 bases, and 21 bases lay in between. In DNA form, the CDR3 reads TGTGCCACGTCCCGACCGGGAGGGTCCTCAACTAATGAAAAACTGTTTTTT. Translation gives CATSRPGGSSTNEKLFF.

The V call is TRBV28, the J call TRBJ1-4; D unresolved. CDR1 is MDHEN and CDR2 is SYDVKM in the germline V gene. This CDR3 is built from 15 residues. V lost 4 bases to trimming and J lost 11 bases, with 20 bases between them. CDR3: CASSSPERLMRKLFF. The CDR3 DNA reads as TGTGCCAGCAGTTCGCCGGAGAGGCTAATGAGGAAACTGTTTTTT.

The chain combines TRBV15 with TRBJ2-5; no definite D call. The CDR3 is 13 amino acids. The V and J ends lost 1 base and 3 bases respectively, with 6 bases between them. CDR1 is LNHNV and CDR2 is YYDKDF in the germline V gene (reference sequence). The CDR3 DNA reads TGTGCCACCAGCAGAGGACACGAAGAGACCCAGTACTTC. Protein: CATSRGHEETQYF.